The next 12 T cell receptor beta chains were all read from a single sample in a study of T cell repertoires in cytomegalovirus infection. TCRdb fed the reads into MiXCR, producing one record per CDR3 protein. Counted here are roughly 130,000 distinct CDR3 sequences, roughly 9% occurring once; the ten biggest clones make up 10%. The sequenced sample was PBMCs. The source is a human donor in good health (CMV status not recorded). Some clones in this sample may be carry-over from other donors' samples.

This clonotype came up many times. The V gene is TRBV12-3 or TRBV12-4, the J gene TRBJ1-1; 10 bases are a match to TRBD1. J gave up 1 base and V 3 bases, and 2 bases lay outside the gene matches. CDR3 length: 15 amino acids. CDR3 coding DNA: TGTGCCAGCAGTTTGCGGGACAGGGGGAACACTGAAGCTTTCTTT. The encoded protein is CASSLRDRGNTEAFF.

In its sample, this clonotype was seen a few times. This rearrangement joins TRBV28 to TRBJ1-6; tentatively, D is TRBD1 (5 bases). Deletions cut 8 bases from V and 9 bases from J, with 14 bases between. The CDR3 length is 13 residues. Germline V gene data show CDR1 as MDHEN and CDR2 as SYDVKM. CDR3 in amino acids: CASHPRVGSPLHF. In DNA, the CDR3 is TGTGCCAGCCACCCCAGGGTGGGTTCACCCCTCCACTTT.

This clonotype was detected many times. The V call is TRBV28, the J call TRBJ2-5, with 14 bases fitting TRBD2. The CDR3 is 19 residues long. CDR1 is MDHEN, CDR2 SYDVKM, per germline. V shed 6 bases, J shed 6 bases, and the junction held 18 bases outside the gene matches. The CDR3 sequence is CASSRPTSGGAAGVKTQYF. The CDR3 nucleotides read TGTGCCAGCAGCCGCCCGACTAGCGGGGGGGCCGCGGGTGTGAAGACCCAGTACTTC.

This clonotype appeared many times. J is TRBJ2-2 and V is TRBV19, with D tentatively TRBD1 or TRBD2 (5 bases each). V shed 7 bases and J shed 1 base, with 10 bases lying between them. CDR1 is LNHDA and CDR2 is SQIVND in the germline V gene (reference sequence). This CDR3 has 14 residues. Written as DNA, the CDR3 is TGTGCCAGTAATGGGGGATTGAACACCGGGGAGCTGTTTTTT. As protein: CASNGGLNTGELFF.

This clonotype was counted only a few times. The rearrangement links TRBV29-1 to TRBJ2-5; D might be TRBD1 (6 bases). V was pared by 0 bases and J by 1 base, with 12 bases between. CDR3 length equals 15 residues. Germline CDR1 reads SQVTM; CDR2 reads ANQGSEA. In DNA, the CDR3 is TGCAGCGTTGAAGATCAGCAGGGGCGCCAAGAGACCCAGTACTTC. It codes for CSVEDQQGRQETQYF.

This clonotype appeared a few times. This chain links TRBV20-1 with TRBJ1-2; D ambiguous. CDR1 and CDR2 (germline): DFQATT, SNEGSKA (reference sequence). V shed 2 bases and J shed 4 bases, with 14 bases lying between them. The CDR3 extends over 14 amino acids. CDR3 coding DNA: TGCAGTGCTAGAATAATGGGCAGCCTCTATGGCTACACCTTC. Protein: CSARIMGSLYGYTF.

A few counts support this clonotype. This sequence joins TRBV7-2 and TRBJ1-2; the D gene is possibly TRBD1 (6 bases). The CDR3 sequence is 13 residues long. Germline values: CDR1 SGHTA, CDR2 FQGNSA. Trimming shortened V by 4 bases and J by 8 bases, and 14 bases separated the two germline ends. CDR3 bases: TGTGCCAGCAGCTCCAGGGGCTTGGGGGGCTACACCTTC. It translates to CASSSRGLGGYTF.

The J gene is TRBJ2-3, the V gene TRBV7-3, with D perhaps assigned TRBD1 or TRBD2 (5 bases each). CDR1 is SGHTA, CDR2 FQGTGA, per germline. Between the trimmed V and J ends, which lost 5 bases and 0 bases, there was a span of 9 bases. The CDR3 length is 14 residues. CDR3: CASSRGTSTDTQYF. CDR3 nucleotides: TGTGCCAGCAGCAGAGGGACGAGCACAGATACGCAGTATTTT.

This clonotype has only a few counts. The V call is TRBV20-1, the J call TRBJ2-5, with D unresolved. The V end was cut by 5 bases, the J end by 4 bases, with 11 bases between. From germline, CDR1 is DFQATT and CDR2 SNEGSKA (reference sequence). There are 12 residues in the CDR3. CDR3 coding DNA: TGCAGTGCTCCTCGACTGGGAGAGACCCAGTACTTC. It specifies CSAPRLGETQYF.

This clonotype was seen a handful of times. The chain uses TRBV7-9 and TRBJ2-3; 8 bases are a match to TRBD2. There are 17 residues in the CDR3. Germline-derived CDR1 and CDR2 are SEHNR and FQNEAQ (reference sequence). The V gene end was trimmed by 1 base and the J gene end by 2 bases; junction bases not matched to a gene: 8. Written as DNA, the CDR3 is TGTGCCAGCAGCTTAGAATCGCTAGCGGGCGTCACAGATACGCAGTATTTT. It codes for CASSLESLAGVTDTQYF.

The chain combines TRBV5-5 with TRBJ2-1; D ambiguous. The CDR3 covers 12 residues. Germline V lookup: CDR1 SGHKS, CDR2 YYEKEE (reference sequence). Trimming pared 0 bases from V and 12 bases from J, leaving 10 bases between. CDR3 bases: TGTGCCAGCAGCTTGGTTGGCGATCGGCAGTTCTTC. It encodes CASSLVGDRQFF.

This clonotype was observed at least ten times. V usage is TRBV7-8 and J usage is TRBJ2-3, with 7 positions matching TRBD2. Losses at the gene ends were 1 base for V and 4 bases for J; bases not matched to a gene: 2. The CDR3 extends over 14 amino acids. Germline assignment: CDR1 SGHVS and CDR2 FQNEAQ. DNA of the CDR3: TGTGCCAGCAGCTTAGGGACTAGTTCAGATACGCAGTATTTT. Its protein is CASSLGTSSDTQYF.